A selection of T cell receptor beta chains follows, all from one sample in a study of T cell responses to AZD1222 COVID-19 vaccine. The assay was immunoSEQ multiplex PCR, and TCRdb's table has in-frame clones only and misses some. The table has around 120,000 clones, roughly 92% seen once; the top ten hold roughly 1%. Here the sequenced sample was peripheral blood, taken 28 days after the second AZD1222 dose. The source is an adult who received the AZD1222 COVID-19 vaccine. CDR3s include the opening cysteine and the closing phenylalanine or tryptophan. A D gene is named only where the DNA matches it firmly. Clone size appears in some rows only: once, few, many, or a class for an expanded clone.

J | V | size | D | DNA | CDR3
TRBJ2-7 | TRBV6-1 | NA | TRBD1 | TGTGCCAGCAGTGAAGCGGAGACAGGGCCCTACGAGCAGTACTTC | CASSEAETGPYEQYF
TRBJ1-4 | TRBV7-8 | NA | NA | TGTGCCAGCAGCGTTCGACAGAATGAAAAACTGTTTTTT | CASSVRQNEKLFF
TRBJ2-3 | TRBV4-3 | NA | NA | TGCGCCAGCAGCCAAGTCCTGCAGGGGGGAGGCACAGATACGCAGTATTTT | CASSQVLQGGGTDTQYF
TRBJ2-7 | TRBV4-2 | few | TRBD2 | TGTGCCAGCAGCCAAGGGGGGGGCTCCTACGAGCAGTACTTC | CASSQGGGSYEQYF
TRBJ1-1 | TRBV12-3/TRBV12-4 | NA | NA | TGTGCCAGCAGCTCAACAGGGCGGACTGAAGCTTTCTTT | CASSSTGRTEAFF
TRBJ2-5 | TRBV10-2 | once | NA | TGCGCCAGCATGATCGAACTAGTACAAGAGACCCAGTACTTC | CASMIELVQETQYF
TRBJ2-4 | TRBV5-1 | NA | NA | TGCGCCAGCAGCTTGGAGATAGGGTTAGGCAAAAACATTCAGTACTTC | CASSLEIGLGKNIQYF
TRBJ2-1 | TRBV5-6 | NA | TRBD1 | TGTGCCAGCAGCTACCGGACAGGGCCTTACAATGAGCAGTTCTTC | CASSYRTGPYNEQFF
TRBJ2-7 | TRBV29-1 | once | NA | TGCAGCGTTGCCAAGGACGGGCGACGGTACGAGCAGTACTTC | CSVAKDGRRYEQYF
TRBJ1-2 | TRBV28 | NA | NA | TGTGCCAGCAGTTCGCCTAAAGACTATGGCTACACCTTC | CASSSPKDYGYTF